These T cell receptor beta chains were read from a single sample in a study of blood T cell repertoires in COVID-19. Using immunoSEQ multiplex PCR, the repertoire was profiled, and TCRdb retains in-frame clones only, with some absent. The profile shows 250,000 to 300,000 clones, over 85% of them singletons. The sequenced sample consisted of PBMCs or T cells enriched from blood (not recorded which). The receptor source for this set is a woman aged 50 to 60 who had been exposed to COVID-19. Both conserved end residues are part of each CDR3. A D gene is named only where the DNA matches it firmly.

TRBJ1-2	TRBD1	TRBV28	CASSLSGQGAHYGYTF
TRBJ2-5	.	TRBV12-3/TRBV12-4	CASSSRLTETQYF
TRBJ2-7	.	TRBV7-2	CASSLSWGAGNEQYF
TRBJ2-7	TRBD2	TRBV18	CASSPPVGGGPYEQYF
TRBJ1-2	.	TRBV3-1/TRBV3-2	CASSPLSLNYGYTF
TRBJ2-3	.	TRBV27	CASSPRDPGTDTQYF
TRBJ1-2	.	TRBV5-6	CASSPNPGEEGYTF
TRBJ1-3	TRBD1	TRBV4-1	CASSQGQGTGNTIYF
TRBJ2-7	TRBD2	TRBV27	CASSFRVPGTSGALSYEQYF
TRBJ1-1	.	TRBV6-1	CASSENEEGNTEAFF
TRBJ1-6	.	TRBV5-4	CASSEGAKGSPLHF
TRBJ2-3	TRBD2	TRBV11-2	CASSRGTSGGRYTDTQYF
TRBJ2-2	.	TRBV19	CASSSITNTGELFF
TRBJ1-1	TRBD1	TRBV7-8	CASSTRQGRVTEAFF
TRBJ2-5	TRBD1	TRBV6-5	CASNEQGRRETQYF
TRBJ2-5	TRBD2	TRBV5-1	CASSLASGVASGETQYF
TRBJ2-7	TRBD1	TRBV28	CASTRPGQDAYEQYF
TRBJ2-7	.	TRBV7-9	CASSSFLRGAEQYF
TRBJ2-5	TRBD2	TRBV7-9	CASSPTSGGRIETQYF
TRBJ1-4	.	TRBV12-5	CASGFRGGNEKLFF
TRBJ2-5	TRBD1	TRBV5-1	CASSGLGTEETQYF
TRBJ2-5	.	TRBV14	CASSRAGLTETQYF
TRBJ1-6	TRBD1	TRBV27	CASSYGQGINSPLHF
TRBJ1-2	TRBD1	TRBV4-1	CASSQAGEGARGYTF